This T cell receptor (beta chain) derives from a study of shared clonotypes between healthy human individuals (dated by TCRdb to the early 2020s). Regarding the research as a whole: Three men and two women, aged 18 to 49 years, made up the cohort. Per donor, three plates each were used for CD4 naive and CD4 memory, two for CD8 naive, and one for CD8 memory. To increase sequencing depth and limit assay-specific biases, different laboratories used diverse techniques to prepare libraries and sequence TCR repertoires. Between about 0.94 and 10 billion PBMCs per donor were obtained by leukapheresis. To estimate repertoire size and how much clonotype sharing occurs between individuals, the study deeply sequenced the blood TCR repertoires of about 5 healthy adults. On the study overall, not on this receptor specifically: Based on pairwise subsampling, the degree of clonotype sharing among donors was expected to be affected by sequencing depth. Larger estimated clonotype richness was generally found for naive subsets than for memory subsets. Because the study included a small number of donors, the genetic and exposure-history diversity represented was limited. Clonotypes shared by all four sorted-subset donors showed higher generation probabilities than non-shared clonotypes. When a handful of donors were compared, the shared fraction of clonotypes was about 5% for naive CD4, 3% to 4% for naive CD8, roughly 2.5% for memory CD4, and 0.35% to 0.4% for memory CD8. Sampling was limited to blood, and TCR repertoires in tissue likely differ from TCR repertoires in blood. Incomplete sequencing was indicated by rarefaction of sorted-subset datasets, despite the large sequencing depth.

The donors were healthy, HIV-negative adults with no recently reported acute infections or vaccinations. Only Caucasian adults living in Nashville, Tennessee, USA were represented among the donors. CD4+ T cells were enriched through magnetic negative selection, after which naive cells were positively selected on CD45RA and the remaining negative fraction served as the memory subset. Blood was collected by leukapheresis, and PBMCs were isolated by Ficoll-Histopaque density gradient centrifugation and then cryopreserved in liquid nitrogen vapor phase. Purity and quantity of every magnetically sorted T cell population were checked by analytical flow cytometry. Each sorted fraction had its genomic DNA isolated and then quantified by UV absorbance on a Nanodrop 2000c. The CDR3 contains 15 residues, cysteine and phenylalanine counted. Just the 45-base CDR3 DNA is kept, in frame starting at base 1. CDR1 LNHDA and CDR2 SQIVND are derived from the germline V gene (reference sequence). V is trimmed back by 6 bases and J by 5 bases, and the junction contains 7 bases that no gene match accounts for.

As for this clone: Its binding antigen is unknown. Base qualities are missing; no much larger clone stands one base away.

Using the deep immunoSEQ assay, multiplex PCR amplified TCR CDR3 regions from genomic DNA. Extracted genomic DNA from each cell subset was spread evenly across all wells of several immunoSEQ 96-well plates, with each plate serving as a replicate. For sorted subsets, about 210 ng of genomic DNA, equivalent to about 30,000 T cell genomes, went into each replicate PCR. The purified libraries were quantified using a Qubit 3.0 fluorometer, sized with a Bioanalyzer 2100, and then quantified again using the KAPA Library Quantification kit. Every immunoSEQ 96-well plate was sequenced on a dedicated single-read 150-cycle Illumina NextSeq 550 flow cell. As for the authors' bioinformatics: The immunoSEQ output contained only junctional sequences without quality scores, so filtering could not match that applied to full-length reads. To assign V/J genes and CDR3, sequences were annotated using PyIR, a Python wrapper for IgBLAST v1.9, with IMGT germline references. Reads with weak V/J assignments (E-value above 1e-6), missing CDR3, stop codons, out-of-frame junctions, or ambiguous translated residues were removed. V3J clonotypes were defined by identical inferred V gene, J gene, and CDR3 amino acid sequence. Percentage overlap between repertoires was computed as shared unique clonotypes divided by the size of the smaller repertoire. Three approaches were used to assess repertoire richness: RTK rarefaction, the Chao1 estimator, and Recon v2.1 estimates of unobserved clonotypes. OLGA was used to compute generation probabilities for all TCRbeta clonotypes that the gDNA method yielded from a handful of donors. TCRdb took this table from immuneACCESS and kept in-frame rearrangements with V and J called. Such tables lack part of the clones; where checked against another copy, unresolved V genes explain under half of the gap, and the rest is unexplained. That table supplies the V and J calls and clone size; D and trimming were determined from the DNA. The sample records 2,500,000 or so clones, 85% to 95% of which are singletons. Together, the top ten hold approximately 0.39% of the sample.

The V and J segments used are TRBV19 and TRBJ2-3; TRBD1 fits 11 bases in the junction. The clonotype originates from a man aged 18 to 35 in good health. Some clones in this sample may be carry-over from other donors' samples. Specimen: naive CD4+ T cells from PBMCs. The sample's cell subset or site label is to be understood as: CD45RA+ positively selected. The sequence in DNA is TGTGCCAGTAGCCCGGGGACAGGGGGAATAGATACGCAGTATTTT. Its protein is CASSPGTGGIDTQYF.